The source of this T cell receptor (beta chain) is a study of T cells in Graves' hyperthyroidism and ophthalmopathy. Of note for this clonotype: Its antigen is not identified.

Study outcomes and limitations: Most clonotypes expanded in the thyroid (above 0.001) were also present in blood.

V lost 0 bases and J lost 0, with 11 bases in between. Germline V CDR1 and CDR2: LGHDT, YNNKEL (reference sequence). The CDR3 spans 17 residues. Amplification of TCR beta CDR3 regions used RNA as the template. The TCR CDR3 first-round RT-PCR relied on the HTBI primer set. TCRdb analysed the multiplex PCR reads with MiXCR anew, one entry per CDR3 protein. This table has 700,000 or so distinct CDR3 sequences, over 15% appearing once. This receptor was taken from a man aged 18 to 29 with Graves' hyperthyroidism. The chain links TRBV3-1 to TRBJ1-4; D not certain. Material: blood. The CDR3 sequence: CASSQDHRRATNEKLFF. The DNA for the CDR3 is TGTGCCAGCAGCCAAGATCATCGCAGAGCAACTAATGAAAAACTGTTTTTT.